The rows below give T cell receptor beta chains drawn from one sample of a study of CD8+CD57+ T cells in acquired aplastic anemia. TCRdb fed the reads into MiXCR, producing one record per CDR3 protein. The profile shows roughly 250,000 distinct CDR3 sequences, roughly half of them singletons. Sequenced material: sorted CD4+, CD8+, or CD8+CD57+ T cells (not recorded which) from PBMCs. Every receptor here comes from a human donor with aplastic anemia. Each CDR3 is given with its conserved first and last residue. The D gene is left open where the match is weak. Clone size is stated in some rows and not others, as once, few, many or a class when expanded.

D gene: TRBD1; clone size: -; J gene: TRBJ1-4; V gene: TRBV7-9; CDR3 DNA: TGTGCCAGCAGCGGGACGGACAGGGGGCATGAAAAACTGTTTTTT; CDR3 protein: CASSGTDRGHEKLFF
D gene: -; clone size: -; J gene: TRBJ1-5; V gene: TRBV7-8; CDR3 DNA: TGTGCCAGCACCACCGAGAGGGATCAGCCCCAGCATTTT; CDR3 protein: CASTTERDQPQHF
D gene: -; clone size: few; J gene: TRBJ1-1; V gene: TRBV27; CDR3 DNA: TGTGCCAGCAGTTTAACAGGGTTGGGGGACACTGAAGCTTTCTTT; CDR3 protein: CASSLTGLGDTEAFF
D gene: -; clone size: -; J gene: TRBJ1-6; V gene: TRBV7-3; CDR3 DNA: TGTGCCAGCAGCCGGGACTCCGAGGTGACTCCCCTCCATTTT; CDR3 protein: CASSRDSEVTPLHF
D gene: TRBD2; clone size: once; J gene: TRBJ2-5; V gene: TRBV14; CDR3 DNA: TGTGCCAGCAGCCAAGGACTAGCGGGAGGGCCAGAGACCCAGTACTTC; CDR3 protein: CASSQGLAGGPETQYF
D gene: -; clone size: many; J gene: TRBJ1-4; V gene: TRBV7-2; CDR3 DNA: TGTGCCAGCAGCTTAACCCATGAACATGAAAAACTGTTTTTT; CDR3 protein: CASSLTHEHEKLFF
D gene: TRBD1; clone size: many; J gene: TRBJ1-1; V gene: TRBV19; CDR3 DNA: TGTGCCAGTATTTTAACAGGGGCGGGGACTGAAGCTTTCTTT; CDR3 protein: CASILTGAGTEAFF
D gene: TRBD2; clone size: many; J gene: TRBJ2-7; V gene: TRBV2; CDR3 DNA: TGTGCCGGCACCCCGTGGGTAGCGGGATACGAGCAGTACTTC; CDR3 protein: CAGTPWVAGYEQYF
D gene: -; clone size: -; J gene: TRBJ1-5; V gene: TRBV7-9; CDR3 DNA: TGTGCCAGCAGCCCACCTAGCGATCAGCCCCAGCATTTT; CDR3 protein: CASSPPSDQPQHF
D gene: TRBD1; clone size: many; J gene: TRBJ2-3; V gene: TRBV7-2; CDR3 DNA: TGTGCCAGCAGCTTAGAGTTGGGACAGTTCACAGATACGCAGTATTTT; CDR3 protein: CASSLELGQFTDTQYF
D gene: -; clone size: many; J gene: TRBJ2-5; V gene: TRBV19; CDR3 DNA: TGTGCCAGTAGTATAACCGGGGCTCAAGAGACCCAGTACTTC; CDR3 protein: CASSITGAQETQYF
D gene: -; clone size: -; J gene: TRBJ2-7; V gene: TRBV27; CDR3 DNA: TGTGCCAGCAGTTTCGGAGCGGGCTACGAGCAGTACTTC; CDR3 protein: CASSFGAGYEQYF
D gene: -; clone size: once; J gene: TRBJ1-2; V gene: TRBV20-1; CDR3 DNA: TGCAGTGCTAGGGCCGGGGCTAACTATGGCTACACCTTC; CDR3 protein: CSARAGANYGYTF
D gene: -; clone size: -; J gene: TRBJ2-1; V gene: TRBV10-3; CDR3 DNA: TGTGCCATCAGAGGGGACGGACTTTCCGACTCCTACAATGAGCAGTTCTTC; CDR3 protein: CAIRGDGLSDSYNEQFF
D gene: -; clone size: many; J gene: TRBJ1-2; V gene: TRBV10-3; CDR3 DNA: TGTGCCATCAGTGAGTCGTTGGGGTCGACTAACTATGGCTACACCTTC; CDR3 protein: CAISESLGSTNYGYTF
D gene: -; clone size: -; J gene: TRBJ1-5; V gene: TRBV2; CDR3 DNA: TGTGCCAGCAGTGAACAGGGAGACAGCAATCAGCCCCAGCATTTT; CDR3 protein: CASSEQGDSNQPQHF
D gene: TRBD2; clone size: -; J gene: TRBJ2-7; V gene: TRBV20-1; CDR3 DNA: TGCAGTGCTAGGCCCGGGACTAGACGCTACGAGCAGTACTTC; CDR3 protein: CSARPGTRRYEQYF
D gene: -; clone size: once; J gene: TRBJ1-1; V gene: TRBV29-1; CDR3 DNA: TGCAGCCTCGGAGCCGGGGGGATGGATACTGAAGCTTTCTTT; CDR3 protein: CSLGAGGMDTEAFF
D gene: TRBD1; clone size: few; J gene: TRBJ2-4; V gene: TRBV12-3/TRBV12-4; CDR3 DNA: TGTGCCAGCAGTGGCCCCCCGGGGACAGGCAAAAACATTCAGTACTTC; CDR3 protein: CASSGPPGTGKNIQYF
D gene: TRBD2; clone size: many; J gene: TRBJ2-1; V gene: TRBV24-1; CDR3 DNA: TGTGCCACCGGACACGGACTAGGCAATGAGCAGTTCTTC; CDR3 protein: CATGHGLGNEQFF
D gene: TRBD2; clone size: -; J gene: TRBJ2-7; V gene: TRBV6-2/TRBV6-3; CDR3 DNA: TGTGCCAGCAGTTACCCCGCCTCCGGGACTAGCGGGAGGGGGTTGTCCTACGAGCAGTACTTC; CDR3 protein: CASSYPASGTSGRGLSYEQYF
D gene: -; clone size: -; J gene: TRBJ2-1; V gene: TRBV10-3; CDR3 DNA: TGTGCCACCAGTGTTGGCAATGAGCAGTTCTTC; CDR3 protein: CATSVGNEQFF
D gene: TRBD1; clone size: -; J gene: TRBJ1-2; V gene: TRBV3-1; CDR3 DNA: TGTGCCAGCAGCCGAGGAGGGACAGGGGGCTCTAACTATGGCTACACCTTC; CDR3 protein: CASSRGGTGGSNYGYTF
D gene: -; clone size: -; J gene: TRBJ2-7; V gene: TRBV29-1; CDR3 DNA: TGCAGCTGGCAGGGGTCGGGGGTCGAGCAGTACTTC; CDR3 protein: CSWQGSGVEQYF
D gene: -; clone size: -; J gene: TRBJ1-1; V gene: TRBV29-1; CDR3 DNA: TGCAGCGTTTTACAGGGAAGGCACACTGAAGCTTTCTTT; CDR3 protein: CSVLQGRHTEAFF
D gene: -; clone size: -; J gene: TRBJ2-1; V gene: TRBV27; CDR3 DNA: TGTGCCAGCAGTTTTGAGAGCTCCTACAATGAGCAGTTCTTC; CDR3 protein: CASSFESSYNEQFF
D gene: -; clone size: many; J gene: TRBJ1-2; V gene: TRBV2; CDR3 DNA: TGTGCCAGCAGTGAAAGAGCCCCGGGGACCTATGGCTACACCTTC; CDR3 protein: CASSERAPGTYGYTF
D gene: -; clone size: -; J gene: TRBJ2-7; V gene: TRBV2; CDR3 DNA: TGTGCCAGCAGTGAATTCGCCACCACCTACGAGCAGTACTTC; CDR3 protein: CASSEFATTYEQYF
D gene: -; clone size: many; J gene: TRBJ2-7; V gene: TRBV19; CDR3 DNA: TGTGCCAGTAGTTGGGCAGGGGCCGTCTACGAGCAGTACTTC; CDR3 protein: CASSWAGAVYEQYF
D gene: -; clone size: -; J gene: TRBJ1-5; V gene: TRBV24-1; CDR3 DNA: TGTGCCACCAGTGATATCCGGTATAGCAATCAGCCCCAGCATTTT; CDR3 protein: CATSDIRYSNQPQHF
D gene: -; clone size: -; J gene: TRBJ2-2; V gene: TRBV9; CDR3 DNA: TGTGCCAGCAGCGAGGGACTGATCACCGGGGAGCTGTTTTTT; CDR3 protein: CASSEGLITGELFF
D gene: -; clone size: -; J gene: TRBJ1-2; V gene: TRBV4-2; CDR3 DNA: TGTGCCAGCAGCCAAGAGGGGACGATCAGCCCGCATGGCTACATCTTC; CDR3 protein: CASSQEGTISPHGYIF
D gene: TRBD1; clone size: -; J gene: TRBJ1-5; V gene: TRBV6-1; CDR3 DNA: TGTGCCAGCAGTGAAGAGGGGACAGATAGCAATCAGCCCCAGCATTTT; CDR3 protein: CASSEEGTDSNQPQHF
D gene: -; clone size: -; J gene: TRBJ2-7; V gene: TRBV20-1; CDR3 DNA: TGCAGTGCTAGTACTTCGGGGACCGAGCAGTACTTC; CDR3 protein: CSASTSGTEQYF
D gene: -; clone size: -; J gene: TRBJ2-2; V gene: TRBV10-2; CDR3 DNA: TGCGCCAGCAGTGAGTCGGGCGGAGGTATCGGGGAGCTGTTTTTT; CDR3 protein: CASSESGGGIGELFF
D gene: -; clone size: -; J gene: TRBJ1-6; V gene: TRBV10-2; CDR3 DNA: TGCGCCAGCAGTGGACAGGCCGTTATCGATTCACCCCTCCACTTT; CDR3 protein: CASSGQAVIDSPLHF
D gene: TRBD1; clone size: -; J gene: TRBJ2-2; V gene: TRBV20-1; CDR3 DNA: TGCAGTGCTGAAACCGGGACAGGGGACACCGGGGAGCTGTTTTTT; CDR3 protein: CSAETGTGDTGELFF
D gene: TRBD1; clone size: -; J gene: TRBJ1-2; V gene: TRBV25-1; CDR3 DNA: TGTGCCAGCAGTGAAGGGGACAGGGCCCCCTTGCGTGGCTACACCTTC; CDR3 protein: CASSEGDRAPLRGYTF
D gene: TRBD1; clone size: few; J gene: TRBJ1-6; V gene: TRBV7-9; CDR3 DNA: TGTGCCAGCAGCCTATCTGGACAGGGAAGTAATTCACCCCTCCACTTT; CDR3 protein: CASSLSGQGSNSPLHF
D gene: TRBD2; clone size: many; J gene: TRBJ2-1; V gene: TRBV7-8; CDR3 DNA: TGTGCCAGCAGCTTAGGCGGGGGGGCCAATGAGCAGTTCTTC; CDR3 protein: CASSLGGGANEQFF